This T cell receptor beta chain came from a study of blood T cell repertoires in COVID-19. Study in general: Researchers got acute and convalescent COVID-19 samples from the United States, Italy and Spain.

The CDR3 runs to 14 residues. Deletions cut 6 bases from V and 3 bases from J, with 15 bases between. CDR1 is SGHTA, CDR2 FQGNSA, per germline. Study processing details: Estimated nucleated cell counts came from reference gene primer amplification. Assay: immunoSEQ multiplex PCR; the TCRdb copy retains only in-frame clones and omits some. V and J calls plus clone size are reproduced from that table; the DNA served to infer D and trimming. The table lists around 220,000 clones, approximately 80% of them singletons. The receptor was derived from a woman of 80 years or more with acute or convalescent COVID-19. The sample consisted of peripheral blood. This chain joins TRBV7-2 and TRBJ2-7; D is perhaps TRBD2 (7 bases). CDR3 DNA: TGTGCCAGCAGTTTTGAGGGGGGGTACTACGAGCAGTACTTC. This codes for CASSFEGGYYEQYF. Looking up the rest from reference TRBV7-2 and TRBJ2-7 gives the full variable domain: GAGVSQSPSNKVTEKGKDVELRCDPISGHTALYWYRQSLGQGLEFLIYFQGNSAPDKSGLPSDRFSAERTGGSVSTLTIQRTQQEDSAVYLCASSFEGGYYEQYFGPGTRLTVT.